The 28 T cell receptor beta chains listed next were all sequenced from one sample in a study of T cell responses to AZD1222 COVID-19 vaccine. Sequencing was performed with immunoSEQ multiplex PCR; in TCRdb, only in-frame clones are kept and a portion is missing. The sample has approximately 150,000 clones; about 92% are singletons. This sample comprised peripheral blood, obtained on day 0 of AZD1222 vaccination. The receptor set was obtained from an adult in good health.

The V call is TRBV5-1, the J call TRBJ1-5, with D perhaps matching TRBD1 (5 bases). The CDR3 loop spans 14 amino acids. The V end was cut by 0 bases, the J end by 4 bases, with 8 bases between. Germline loops: CDR1 SGHRS, CDR2 YFSETQ. CDR3 bases: TGCGCCAGCAGCTTGGAGTGGGGGAATCAGCCCCAGCATTTT. Its translation is CASSLEWGNQPQHF.

The chain is built from TRBV5-6 and TRBJ2-1; the D is unclear. This CDR3 comprises 17 residues. Germline CDR1 is SGHDT and CDR2 is YYEEEE. Deletions cut 6 bases from V and 0 bases from J, with 19 bases between. CDR3 coding DNA: TGTGCCAGCATCTGGGCACGAGGACGGCGCTCCTACAATGAGCAGTTCTTC. This encodes CASIWARGRRSYNEQFF.

The CDR3 nucleotides are TGCGCCAGCAGCTTGGTCGGGACAGTGAACACTGAAGCTTTCTTT. Translating gives CASSLVGTVNTEAFF. This chain joins TRBV5-1 and TRBJ1-1, with 7 bases aligning to TRBD1. CDR3 length equals 15 residues. The ends lost 0 bases at V and 0 bases at J; junction bases unmatched: 2. Germline loops: CDR1 SGHRS, CDR2 YFSETQ.

In this sample, this clone turned up once. This chain joins TRBV27 and TRBJ1-1; D is possibly TRBD1 (5 bases). This CDR3 is 15 amino acids long. V lost 0 bases and J 4 bases, leaving 12 bases between the germline ends. Looked up from germline, CDR1 is MNHEY and CDR2 is SMNVEV (reference sequence). The CDR3 nucleotides are TGTGCCAGCAGTTTATCGAGTCCGGGGGGCACTGAAGCTTTCTTT. It encodes CASSLSSPGGTEAFF.

This chain joins TRBV5-1 and TRBJ2-3, with 8 bases identical to TRBD2. The CDR3 contains 14 residues. V was pared by 4 bases and J by 2 bases, with 3 bases of the junction left unmatched. Germline lookup yields CDR1 SGHRS and CDR2 YFSETQ. CDR3 loop: CASSPLAATDTQYF. In DNA, the CDR3 is TGCGCCAGCAGCCCACTAGCGGCCACAGATACGCAGTATTTT.

This rearrangement joins TRBV18 to TRBJ2-2, with a possible D match to TRBD2 (6 bases). The CDR3 spans 15 residues. Germline values: CDR1 KGHSH, CDR2 LQKENI. Trimming took 1 base from V and 7 from J, leaving 13 bases between them. The CDR3 sequence: CASSPRAGRGGELFF. As DNA, the CDR3 is TGTGCCAGCTCACCACGGGCGGGGCGCGGCGGGGAGCTGTTTTTT.

The rearrangement links TRBV12-3 or TRBV12-4 to TRBJ2-7; D remains unclear. V shed 7 bases and J shed 0 bases, with 10 bases lying between them. This CDR3 has 13 residues. The CDR3 DNA sequence: TGTGCCAGCAAATCCGGTCGCTCCTACGAGCAGTACTTC. Its translation is CASKSGRSYEQYF.

The chain joins TRBV18 to TRBJ1-4; 9 bases map to TRBD1. Germline V CDR1 and CDR2: KGHSH, LQKENI. This CDR3 is 15 amino acids long. The J segment lost 8 bases and the V segment lost 6 bases, leaving 10 bases of the junction unmatched. This CDR3 is CASSRGDRAAEKLFF. For the CDR3, the DNA is TGTGCCAGCTCGAGGGGGGACAGGGCGGCCGAAAAACTGTTTTTT.

The J gene is TRBJ2-6, the V gene TRBV6-2 or TRBV6-3; 8 bases align to TRBD2. With 6 bases clipped from V and 2 bases from J, the junction kept 15 bases outside the gene matches. CDR1 is MNHEY, CDR2 SVGEGT, per germline. The CDR3 is made up of 19 amino acids. The CDR3 bases are TGTGCCAGCAGCCCTCTTGAGGGACTAGGAATGCCTGGGGCCAACGTCCTGACTTTC. It translates to CASSPLEGLGMPGANVLTF.

This chain connects TRBV29-1 to TRBJ2-2; D not resolved. V lost 5 bases and J 1 base, leaving 2 bases between the germline ends. The CDR3 spans 11 residues. Germline V gives CDR1 SQVTM, CDR2 ANQGSEA. The CDR3 DNA is TGCAGCGTTCTGAACACCGGGGAGCTGTTTTTT. This gives the protein CSVLNTGELFF.

The chain links TRBV5-5 to TRBJ2-5; TRBD2 is a possible D gene (5 bases). The CDR3 is 13 residues long. CDR1 and CDR2 (germline): SGHKS, YYEKEE (reference sequence). Trimming took 5 bases from V and 0 from J, leaving 8 bases between them. The CDR3 spells CASSTGYQETQYF. CDR3 nucleotides: TGTGCCAGCAGTACGGGATACCAAGAGACCCAGTACTTC. Drawing the rest from reference TRBV5-5 and TRBJ2-5, the complete variable domain is DAGVTQSPTHLIKTRGQQVTLRCSPISGHKSVSWYQQVLGQGPQFIFQYYEKEERGRGNFPDRFSARQFPNYSSELNVNALLLGDSALYLCASSTGYQETQYFGPGTRLLVL.

The V call is TRBV5-4, the J call TRBJ2-2; D is uncertain. Germline-derived CDR1 and CDR2 are SGHNT and YYREEE (reference sequence). This CDR3 spans 17 amino acids. The V end lost 2 bases, the J end lost 0 bases, and 14 bases lay between the germline ends. The CDR3 DNA reads TGTGCCAGCAGCTTTCCCAGCGTGTACGCGAACACCGGGGAGCTGTTTTTT. Translation: CASSFPSVYANTGELFF.

The V gene is TRBV5-6, the J gene TRBJ2-7; D is possibly TRBD1 or TRBD2 (5 bases each). This CDR3 is 13 amino acids long. Germline V gives CDR1 SGHDT, CDR2 YYEEEE. V lost 3 bases and J lost 6, with 13 bases in between. The CDR3: CASSSGLGTEQYF. The CDR3 nucleotides read TGTGCCAGCAGCTCGGGATTGGGGACCGAGCAGTACTTC. Drawing the rest from reference TRBV5-6 and TRBJ2-7, the complete variable domain is DAGVTQSPTHLIKTRGQQVTLRCSPKSGHDTVSWYQQALGQGPQFIFQYYEEEERQRGNFPDRFSGHQFPNYSSELNVNALLLGDSALYLCASSSGLGTEQYFGPGTRLTVT.

For the CDR3, the DNA is TGTGCCAGCAGCTCCGCCGGGTATGGTAAGGGGAACACTGAAGCTTTCTTT. Amino acids: CASSSAGYGKGNTEAFF. The chain recombines TRBV4-2 with TRBJ1-1; D uncertain. CDR3 length: 17 amino acids. The V and J ends lost 5 bases and 1 base respectively, with 20 bases between them. Germline CDR1 is LGHNA and CDR2 is YNFKEQ.

The J gene is TRBJ1-2, the V gene TRBV30; tentatively, D is TRBD1 (6 bases). With 4 bases removed from V and 2 bases from J, the gap between germline ends came to 14 bases. Germline V gene lookup returns CDR1 GTSNPN and CDR2 SVGIG (reference sequence). This CDR3 contains 14 residues. The CDR3 region is CAWKWTDLNYGYTF. The CDR3 DNA follows: TGTGCCTGGAAATGGACAGATTTGAACTATGGCTACACCTTC.

V and J are TRBV30 and TRBJ2-4, with D possibly TRBD1 on 5 matching bases. V lost 4 bases, J lost 0 bases, and 7 bases lay in between. Germline V CDR1 and CDR2: GTSNPN, SVGIG (reference sequence). The CDR3 spans 13 residues. CDR3 amino acids: CAWTQGAKNIQYF. In DNA, the CDR3 is TGTGCCTGGACTCAGGGAGCCAAAAACATTCAGTACTTC.

This clone was picked up a small number of times. The chain carries TRBV3-1 (or the pseudogene TRBV3-2) and TRBJ2-1; tentatively, D is TRBD1 (6 bases). Trimming removed 4 bases from V and 2 bases from J, with 12 bases in between. CDR1 is LGHDT, CDR2 YNNKEL, per germline (reference sequence). This CDR3 comprises 15 residues. CDR3 sequence (DNA): TGTGCCAGCAGCCCCTTGACAGGTACCTACAATGAGCAGTTCTTC. This codes for CASSPLTGTYNEQFF.

The chain recombines TRBV6-6 with TRBJ2-5; D is ambiguous. Germline V CDR1 and CDR2: MNHNY, SVGAGI (reference sequence). V lost 4 bases and J 6 bases, leaving 12 bases between the germline ends. CDR3 length equals 13 residues. CDR3: CASSSGGVQTQYF. The CDR3 DNA reads as TGTGCCAGCAGTTCGGGCGGTGTACAGACCCAGTACTTC.

The V call is TRBV4-1, the J call TRBJ1-1; TRBD1 matches at 7 bases. Trimming took 0 bases from V and 1 from J; bases not matched to a gene: 5. Germline lookup yields CDR1 MGHRA and CDR2 YSYEKL. There are 16 residues in the CDR3. The CDR3 protein is CASSQENRGGNTEAFF. The CDR3 DNA follows: TGCGCCAGCAGCCAAGAAAACAGGGGCGGGAACACTGAAGCTTTCTTT.

The rearrangement joins TRBV5-1 to TRBJ2-5; TRBD2 matches at 13 bases. This CDR3 is built from 16 residues. Germline lookup yields CDR1 SGHRS and CDR2 YFSETQ. J gave up 5 bases and V 0 bases, and 4 bases lay outside the gene matches. CDR3 in amino acids: CASSLARLAGGETQYF. The DNA for the CDR3 is TGCGCCAGCAGCTTGGCCCGACTAGCGGGAGGCGAGACCCAGTACTTC. The full variable domain, completed using reference TRBV5-1 and TRBJ2-5, is KAGVTQTPRYLIKTRGQQVTLSCSPISGHRSVSWYQQTPGQGLQFLFEYFSETQRNKGNFPGRFSGRQFSNSRSEMNVSTLELGDSALYLCASSLARLAGGETQYFGPGTRLLVL.

This clone was counted a few times. For the CDR3, the DNA is TGCGCCAGCACTGCCAGCGGGGCGTACGAGCAGTACTTC. This sequence encodes CASTASGAYEQYF. This rearrangement joins TRBV10-1 to TRBJ2-7; TRBD2 matches at 7 bases. J was trimmed by 4 bases and V by 7 bases; bases with no gene match: 7. CDR1 WNHNN and CDR2 SYGVQD come from the germline V gene (reference sequence). This CDR3 comprises 13 residues.

This clone turned up a few times. The rearrangement links TRBV6-1 to TRBJ2-1; D is unclear. Germline CDR1 reads MNHNS; CDR2 reads SASEGT. This CDR3 spans 15 amino acids. V shed 3 bases and J shed 2 bases, with 11 bases lying between them. The CDR3 nucleotides are TGTGCCAGCAGTGAGGGCAGAGATCCCTACAATGAGCAGTTCTTC. It specifies CASSEGRDPYNEQFF.

The V gene is TRBV15, the J gene TRBJ2-4; 9 bases match TRBD2. This CDR3 is 14 amino acids long. The V gene end was trimmed by 3 bases and the J gene end by 4 bases; junction bases not matched to a gene: 1. Germline assignment: CDR1 LNHNV and CDR2 YYDKDF (reference sequence). Written as DNA, the CDR3 is TGTGCCACCAGCAGGCGGGAGGGTAAAAACATTCAGTACTTC. Translating it yields CATSRREGKNIQYF.

The genes are TRBV25-1 and TRBJ1-6; TRBD1 is a possible D gene (6 bases). Trimming removed 6 bases from V and 9 bases from J, with 18 bases in between. The CDR3 covers 15 residues. Germline lookup yields CDR1 MGHDK and CDR2 SYGVNS. The chain's CDR3 is CASSPLGGAGSPLHF. The CDR3 region has the DNA TGTGCCAGCAGCCCATTGGGGGGCGCGGGTTCACCCCTCCACTTT. The whole variable domain, remainder taken from reference TRBV25-1 and TRBJ1-6, is EADIYQTPRYLVIGTGKKITLECSQTMGHDKMYWYQQDPGMELHLIHYSYGVNSTEKGDLSSESTVSRIRTEHFPLTLESARPSHTSQYLCASSPLGGAGSPLHFGNGTRLTVT.

This clone was detected once. The gene calls are TRBV9 and TRBJ1-2; unclear D gene. Deletions cut 6 bases from V and 3 bases from J, with 12 bases between. There are 13 residues in the CDR3. Germline CDR1 is SGDLS and CDR2 is YYNGEE. CDR3 DNA sequence: TGTGCCAGCAAAAACGGAGGGTACTATGGCTACACCTTC. This gives the protein CASKNGGYYGYTF.

The chain is built from TRBV5-5 and TRBJ1-1, with D maybe TRBD1 (6 bases). The CDR3 is made up of 16 amino acids. Germline CDR1 is SGHKS and CDR2 is YYEKEE (reference sequence). V was clipped by 4 bases and J by 1 base, with 17 bases between them. CDR3 nucleotides: TGTGCCAGCAGCACGTTAGGGGGACAATCGAACACTGAAGCTTTCTTT. Translation: CASSTLGGQSNTEAFF.

The table lists this clone with a count of one. The rearrangement joins TRBV6-5 to TRBJ2-7; D call uncertain. Trimming stripped 6 bases from V and 3 bases from J, with 15 bases between. Per germline, CDR1 MNHEY and CDR2 SVGAGI. The CDR3 sequence is 14 residues long. CDR3 in DNA: TGTGCCAGCAGCCGCTCCCGTAAGGACTACGAGCAGTACTTC. It codes for CASSRSRKDYEQYF.

J is TRBJ2-1 and V is TRBV9, with TRBD2 matching 13 bases. The V gene end was trimmed by 4 bases and the J gene end by 0 bases; junction bases not matched to a gene: 10. The CDR3 loop spans 19 amino acids. Per germline, CDR1 SGDLS and CDR2 YYNGEE. CDR3 DNA sequence: TGTGCCAGCAGCTCCGGACTAGCGGGAGCAACAAGCTCCTACAATGAGCAGTTCTTC. This codes for CASSSGLAGATSSYNEQFF.